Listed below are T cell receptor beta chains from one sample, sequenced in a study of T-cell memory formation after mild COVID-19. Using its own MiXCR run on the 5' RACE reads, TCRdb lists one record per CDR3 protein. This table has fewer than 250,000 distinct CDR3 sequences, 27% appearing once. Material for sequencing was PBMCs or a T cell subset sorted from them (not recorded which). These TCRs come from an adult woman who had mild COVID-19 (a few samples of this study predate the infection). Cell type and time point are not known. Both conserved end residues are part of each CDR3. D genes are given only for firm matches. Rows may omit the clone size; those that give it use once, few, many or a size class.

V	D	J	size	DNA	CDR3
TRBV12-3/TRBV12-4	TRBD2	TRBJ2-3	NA	TGTGCCAGCAGTCCCAGCGGGGGAGCTCAGAATACGCAGTATTTT	CASSPSGGAQNTQYF
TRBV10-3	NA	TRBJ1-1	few	TGTGCCACCCAGACCCGCGACACAGGGATTTCTGAAGCTTTCTTT	CATQTRDTGISEAFF
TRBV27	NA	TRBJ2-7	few	TGTGCCAGCACCTCAACAGGATCCTACGAGCAGTACTTC	CASTSTGSYEQYF
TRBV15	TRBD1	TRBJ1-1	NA	TGTGCCACCAGCCCCTGGACAGGATACAGGATTGAAGCTTTCTTT	CATSPWTGYRIEAFF
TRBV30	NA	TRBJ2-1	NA	TGTGCCTGGAGTGTAACAACTTCGAGTGGGCAGTTCTTC	CAWSVTTSSGQFF
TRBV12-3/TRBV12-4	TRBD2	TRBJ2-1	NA	TGTGCCAGCAGTTTTGTGAGCGGGGGCCCCAATGAGCAGTTCTTC	CASSFVSGGPNEQFF
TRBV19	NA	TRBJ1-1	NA	TGTGCCAGTAGTACACCCTTGACAGGGAACACTGAAGCTTTCTTT	CASSTPLTGNTEAFF
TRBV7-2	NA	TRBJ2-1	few	TGTGCCAGCGCACGGGACACATACAATGAGCAGTTCTTC	CASARDTYNEQFF
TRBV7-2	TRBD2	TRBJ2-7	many	TGTGCCAGCAGCTTATACAGCGGGGGATCCTACGAGCAGTACTTC	CASSLYSGGSYEQYF
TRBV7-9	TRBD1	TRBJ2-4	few	TGTGCCAGCAGCCCGGGGACAGGGAGCTCCAAAAACATTCAGTACTTC	CASSPGTGSSKNIQYF
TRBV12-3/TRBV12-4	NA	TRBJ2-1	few	TGTGCCAGCAGTTTCAGGGCCGGGACCCCCGACGTGTTCTTC	CASSFRAGTPDVFF
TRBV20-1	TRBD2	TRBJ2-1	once	TGCAGTGCTAGAGACCCCCGTTGGGCGGGAGGCAATGAGCAGTTCTTC	CSARDPRWAGGNEQFF
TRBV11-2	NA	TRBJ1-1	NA	TGTGCCAGCAGCCAACCACCATGGGAAGCTTTCTTT	CASSQPPWEAFF
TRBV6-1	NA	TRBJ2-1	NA	TGTGCCAGCAGTGAAACAGGGTGGCGCAATGAGCAGTTCTTC	CASSETGWRNEQFF